The clone carrying this T cell receptor beta chain has only one observation. The CDR3 is 15 amino acids. The germline gives CDR1 SNHLY, CDR2 FYNNEI. Trimming cost V 5 bases and J 5 bases; bases outside gene matches: 7. This sample is part of a study of OX40 agonist ivuxolimab in advanced cancers. Profiled with immunoSEQ multiplex PCR; TCRdb holds only in-frame clones, not every one. This sample has around 52,000 clones; about 83% occur once, and the top ten carry approximately 3.1%. This receptor was identified in an adult with an advanced solid tumor such as melanoma, head and neck, liver or kidney cancer. The chain has TRBV2 and TRBJ2-7; 12 bases are shared with TRBD1. Sequenced here: CD4+ or CD8+ T cells sorted from blood, sampled in a trial of the OX40 agonist ivuxolimab. The CDR3 here is CASSSLGTGGNEQYF. For the CDR3, the DNA is TGTGCCAGCAGTTCCCTAGGGACAGGGGGCAACGAGCAGTACTTC.